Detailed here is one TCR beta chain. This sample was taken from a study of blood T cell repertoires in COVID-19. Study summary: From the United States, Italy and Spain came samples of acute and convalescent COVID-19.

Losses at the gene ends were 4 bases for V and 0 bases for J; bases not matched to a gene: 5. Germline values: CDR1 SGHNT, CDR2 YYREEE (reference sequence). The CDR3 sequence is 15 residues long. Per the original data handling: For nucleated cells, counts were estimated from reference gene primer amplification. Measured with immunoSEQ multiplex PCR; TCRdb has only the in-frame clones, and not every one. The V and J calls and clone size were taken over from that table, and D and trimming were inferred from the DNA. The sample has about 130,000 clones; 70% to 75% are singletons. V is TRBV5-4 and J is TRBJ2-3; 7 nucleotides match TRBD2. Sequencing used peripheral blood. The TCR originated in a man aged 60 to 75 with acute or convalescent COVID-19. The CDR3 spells CASSPGRVSTDTQYF. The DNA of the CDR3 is TGTGCCAGCAGCCCGGGGAGGGTGAGCACAGATACGCAGTATTTT.